This TCR beta chain was sequenced during a study of blood T cells in healthy people across ages. Study overall: Roughly one uniquely barcoded beta molecule per two T cells was captured.

Alongside a J-beta primer mix, a sample-barcoded 5' primer served in a second PCR lasting about 7 to 11 cycles. MiXCR, run by TCRdb on the 5' RACE reads, gives a single entry per CDR3 protein. This sample yields about a million distinct CDR3 sequences, of which 30% to 40% are seen a single time; about an eighth belongs to the top ten. The CDR3 sequence is 12 residues long. CDR1 is SGHTA and CDR2 is FQGNSA in the germline V gene. V was pared by 6 bases and J by 0 bases, with 5 bases between. The V gene is TRBV7-2, the J gene TRBJ1-1; D not resolved. The receptor comes from a man aged 18-30 years in good health. Material for sequencing was blood. The CDR3 coding sequence is TGTGCCAGCAGGACATTGAACACTGAAGCTTTCTTT. It codes for CASRTLNTEAFF.